The 15 T cell receptor beta chains listed next were all sequenced from one sample in a study of Ad26.COV2.S vaccination and SARS-CoV-2 variants. The sample's treatment: roughly 20 received Ad26.COV2.S at low or high dose, single or two shots; about 5 received placebo; per-sample allocation not given. Each sample was drawn 63 days after the first injection (of vaccine or placebo). The method was immunoSEQ multiplex PCR; TCRdb's version includes in-frame clones alone and lacks a portion of them. The repertoire consists of a few hundred thousand clones, with roughly 88% occurring once and the leading ten covering approximately 4.5%. The sample in question was peripheral blood, obtained in a trial of Ad26.COV2.S vaccine versus placebo. The receptors originated from a person between 18 and 65 years old who received the Ad26.COV2.S COVID-19 vaccine or a placebo.

The chain links TRBV18 to TRBJ2-1, with TRBD2 matching 7 bases. CDR1 is KGHSH, CDR2 LQKENI, per germline. The CDR3 is made up of 16 amino acids. The V gene end was trimmed by 3 bases and the J gene end by 2 bases; junction bases not matched to a gene: 7. CDR3 DNA sequence: TGTGCCAGCTCACCCTTCGCCCTAGCGGCCTACAATGAGCAGTTCTTC. It encodes CASSPFALAAYNEQFF.

V is TRBV5-7 and J is TRBJ1-1; D is undetermined. TRBV5-7 is reported as an ORF; its role is uncertain. The V end lost 0 bases, the J end lost 5 bases, and 8 bases lay between the germline ends. There are 13 residues in the CDR3. This CDR3 reads CASSLGQLTEAFF. The DNA for the CDR3 is TGTGCCAGCAGCTTGGGTCAGTTAACTGAAGCTTTCTTT.

Turning to this clone: Other DNA sequences in the same sample also yield this CDR3. The chain combines TRBV11-2 with TRBJ2-5; no definite D call. This CDR3 region has 11 residues. Germline V CDR1 and CDR2: SGHAT, FQNNGV. Trimming shortened V by 1 base and J by 4 bases, and 1 base separated the two germline ends. The CDR3 bases are TGTGCCAGCAGCTTAGGAGAGACCCAGTACTTC. Encoded protein: CASSLGETQYF.

The chain employs TRBV24-1 and TRBJ2-5, with D perhaps matching TRBD2 (6 bases). The germline V and J ends were trimmed by 6 bases and 5 bases, with 15 bases remaining between them. This CDR3 region has 14 residues. Looked up from germline, CDR1 is KGHDR and CDR2 is SFDVKD. The CDR3 coding sequence is TGTGCCACCAGTCCCGAGGGAGGCCGGGAGACCCAGTACTTC. Translating gives CATSPEGGRETQYF.

This clone was observed a single time. This chain joins TRBV2 and TRBJ2-7, with 9 bases fitting TRBD1. Germline V lookup: CDR1 SNHLY, CDR2 FYNNEI. J was trimmed by 0 bases and V by 10 bases; bases with no gene match: 19. There are 18 residues in the CDR3. This CDR3 reads CATEPGQGYGESSYEQYF. CDR3 DNA: TGTGCCACCGAACCGGGACAGGGTTACGGCGAGAGCTCCTACGAGCAGTACTTC.

The chain carries TRBV9 and TRBJ1-1; D perhaps matches TRBD1 (6 bases). CDR1 and CDR2 from the germline V gene are SGDLS and YYNGEE. The CDR3 length is 13 residues. The germline V and J ends were trimmed by 1 base and 4 bases, with 8 bases remaining between them. The CDR3 DNA reads as TGTGCCAGCAGCGTAAACAGGGCCACTGAAGCTTTCTTT. Amino acids: CASSVNRATEAFF. The complete variable domain, with remaining parts taken from reference TRBV9 and TRBJ1-1, reads DSGVTQTPKHLITATGQRVTLRCSPRSGDLSVYWYQQSLDQGLQFLIQYYNGEERAKGNILERFSAQQFPDLHSELNLSSLELGDSALYFCASSVNRATEAFFGQGTRLTVV.

The chain couples TRBV7-3 to TRBJ2-3; TRBD2 aligns across 8 bases. The V gene end was trimmed by 6 bases and the J gene end by 6 bases; junction bases not matched to a gene: 11. Per germline, CDR1 SGHTA and CDR2 FQGTGA. This CDR3 has 15 amino acids. The CDR3 DNA reads as TGTGCCAGCAGTTACCAAAGCGGGAGTGGGGATACGCAGTATTTT. It specifies CASSYQSGSGDTQYF.

The chain links TRBV27 to TRBJ1-5; D perhaps matches TRBD1 (5 bases). There are 14 residues in the CDR3. The V gene's germline CDR1 is MNHEY and CDR2 SMNVEV (reference sequence). Trimming cost V 4 bases and J 3 bases, with 10 bases left between them. CDR3 amino acids: CASSWVGVNQPQHF. The CDR3 DNA sequence: TGTGCCAGCAGTTGGGTAGGGGTCAATCAGCCCCAGCATTTT.

This chain connects TRBV5-6 to TRBJ2-3; a weak D match, TRBD2 (6 bases). There are 15 residues in the CDR3. V was pared by 2 bases and J by 2 bases, with 12 bases between. CDR1 SGHDT and CDR2 YYEEEE come from the germline V gene. The CDR3 coding sequence is TGTGCCAGCAGCTTCAGCCGGGACTCCACAGATACGCAGTATTTT. This translates into CASSFSRDSTDTQYF. The entire variable domain, with the rest obtained from reference TRBV5-6 and TRBJ2-3, is as follows: DAGVTQSPTHLIKTRGQQVTLRCSPKSGHDTVSWYQQALGQGPQFIFQYYEEEERQRGNFPDRFSGHQFPNYSSELNVNALLLGDSALYLCASSFSRDSTDTQYFGPGTRLTVL.

The chain couples TRBV9 to TRBJ2-7, with a tentative D call TRBD1 (6 bases). The V end was cut by 4 bases, the J end by 0 bases, with 17 bases between. CDR3 length: 16 amino acids. Per germline, CDR1 SGDLS and CDR2 YYNGEE. The CDR3 nucleotides are TGTGCCAGCAGCCCCCGTCTCGGACAGCCCTCCTACGAGCAGTACTTC. It is translated as CASSPRLGQPSYEQYF.

The J gene is TRBJ2-7, the V gene TRBV9; D unresolved. CDR3 length: 13 residues. V was cut by 0 bases and J by 1 base, with 5 bases left in between. Germline V gene lookup returns CDR1 SGDLS and CDR2 YYNGEE. The CDR3 DNA follows: TGTGCCAGCAGCGTAGCCCCATCCTACGAGCAGTACTTC. Its translation: CASSVAPSYEQYF.

This sequence joins TRBV28 and TRBJ1-2; TRBD1 aligns across 7 bases. Trimming took 2 bases from V and 2 from J; bases not matched to a gene: 8. This CDR3 region has 16 residues. CDR1 MDHEN and CDR2 SYDVKM come from the germline V gene. The CDR3 loop is CASSLLARQGNYGYTF. CDR3 DNA: TGTGCCAGCAGTTTACTTGCTCGACAGGGCAACTATGGCTACACCTTC.

The rearrangement joins TRBV3-1 (or the pseudogene TRBV3-2) to TRBJ2-1; 8 nucleotides agree with TRBD2. The junction had 8 bases not matched to a gene; V was cut back by 4 bases and J by 9 bases. The germline V gene encodes CDR1 LGHDT and CDR2 YNNKEL (reference sequence). The CDR3 runs to 14 residues. CDR3 region: CASSRSTSVGEQFF. CDR3 bases: TGTGCCAGCAGCCGATCGACTAGCGTTGGTGAGCAGTTCTTC.

The gene calls are TRBV6-6 and TRBJ2-1; weak D call: TRBD2 (6 bases). The V and J ends lost 4 bases and 3 bases respectively, with 16 bases between them. The CDR3 totals 16 residues. CDR1 is MNHNY and CDR2 is SVGAGI in the germline V gene (reference sequence). The CDR3 bases are TGTGCCAGCAGTTTAACCCCCGGGACTGACTACAATGAGCAGTTCTTC. The encoded protein is CASSLTPGTDYNEQFF.

V gene TRBV7-9 combines with J gene TRBJ1-1, with D hard to call. V lost 8 bases to trimming and J lost 0 bases, with 7 bases between them. The CDR3 runs to 12 residues. Germline CDR1 is SEHNR and CDR2 is FQNEAQ (reference sequence). CDR3 coding DNA: TGTGCCAGCCGTCGGGTGAACACTGAAGCTTTCTTT. The encoded protein is CASRRVNTEAFF.